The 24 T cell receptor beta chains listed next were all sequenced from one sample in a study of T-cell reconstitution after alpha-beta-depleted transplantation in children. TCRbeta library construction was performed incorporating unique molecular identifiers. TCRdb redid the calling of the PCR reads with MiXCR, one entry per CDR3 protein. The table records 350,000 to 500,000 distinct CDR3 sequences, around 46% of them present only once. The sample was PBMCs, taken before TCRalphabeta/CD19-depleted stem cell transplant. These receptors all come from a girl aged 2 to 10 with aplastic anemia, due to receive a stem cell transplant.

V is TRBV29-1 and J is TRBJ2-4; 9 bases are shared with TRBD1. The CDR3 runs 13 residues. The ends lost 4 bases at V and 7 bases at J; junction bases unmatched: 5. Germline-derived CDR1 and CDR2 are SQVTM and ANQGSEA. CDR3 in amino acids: CSVGQGGVNIQYF. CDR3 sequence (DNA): TGCAGCGTTGGACAGGGGGGTGTGAACATTCAGTACTTC.

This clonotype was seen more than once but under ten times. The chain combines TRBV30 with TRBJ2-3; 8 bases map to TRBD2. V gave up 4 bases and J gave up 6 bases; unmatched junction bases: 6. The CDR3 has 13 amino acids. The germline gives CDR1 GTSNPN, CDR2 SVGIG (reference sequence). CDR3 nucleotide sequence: TGTGCCTGGAAAGGGACTAGGTGGGATACGCAGTATTTT. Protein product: CAWKGTRWDTQYF. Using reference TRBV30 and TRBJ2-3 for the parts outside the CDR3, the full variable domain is SQTIHQWPATLVQPVGSPLSLECTVEGTSNPNLYWYRQAAGRGLQLLFYSVGIGQISSEVPQNLSASRPQDRQFILSSKKLLLSDSGFYLCAWKGTRWDTQYFGPGTRLTVL.

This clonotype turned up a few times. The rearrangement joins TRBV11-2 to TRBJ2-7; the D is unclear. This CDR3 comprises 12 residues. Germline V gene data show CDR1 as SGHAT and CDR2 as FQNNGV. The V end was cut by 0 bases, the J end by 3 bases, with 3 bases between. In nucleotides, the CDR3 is TGTGCCAGCAGCTTAGAGGACTACGAGCAGTACTTC. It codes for CASSLEDYEQYF.

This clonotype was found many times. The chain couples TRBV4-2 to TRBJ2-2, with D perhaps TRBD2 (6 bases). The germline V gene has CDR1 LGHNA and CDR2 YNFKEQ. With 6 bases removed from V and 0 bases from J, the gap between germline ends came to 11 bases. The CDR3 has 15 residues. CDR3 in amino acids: CASSPGGANTGELFF. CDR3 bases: TGTGCCAGCAGTCCCGGGGGTGCGAACACCGGGGAGCTGTTTTTT.

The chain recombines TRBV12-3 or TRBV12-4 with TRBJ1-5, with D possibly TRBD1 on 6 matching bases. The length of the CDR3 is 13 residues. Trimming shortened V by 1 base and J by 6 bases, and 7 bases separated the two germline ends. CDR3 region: CASSLVRGQPQHF. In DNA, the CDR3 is TGTGCCAGCAGTTTAGTCAGGGGTCAGCCCCAGCATTTT.

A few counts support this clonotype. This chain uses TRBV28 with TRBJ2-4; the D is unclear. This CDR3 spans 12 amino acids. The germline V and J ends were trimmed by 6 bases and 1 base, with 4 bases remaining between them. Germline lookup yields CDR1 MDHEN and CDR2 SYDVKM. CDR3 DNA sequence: TGTGCCAGCAGGGCCGCCAAAAACATTCAGTACTTC. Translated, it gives CASRAAKNIQYF.

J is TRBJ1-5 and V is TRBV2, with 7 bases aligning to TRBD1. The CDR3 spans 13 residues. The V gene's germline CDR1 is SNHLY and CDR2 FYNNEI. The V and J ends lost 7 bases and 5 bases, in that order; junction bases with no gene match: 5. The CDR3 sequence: CASNGQADQPQHF. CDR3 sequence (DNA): TGTGCCAGCAACGGACAGGCCGATCAGCCCCAGCATTTT.

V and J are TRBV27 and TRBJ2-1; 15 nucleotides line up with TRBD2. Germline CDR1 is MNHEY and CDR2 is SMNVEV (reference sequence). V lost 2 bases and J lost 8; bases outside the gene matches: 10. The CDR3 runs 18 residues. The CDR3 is CASSLGWTSGRAGDEQFF. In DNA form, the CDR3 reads TGTGCCAGCAGTTTAGGGTGGACTAGCGGGAGGGCCGGCGATGAGCAGTTCTTC.

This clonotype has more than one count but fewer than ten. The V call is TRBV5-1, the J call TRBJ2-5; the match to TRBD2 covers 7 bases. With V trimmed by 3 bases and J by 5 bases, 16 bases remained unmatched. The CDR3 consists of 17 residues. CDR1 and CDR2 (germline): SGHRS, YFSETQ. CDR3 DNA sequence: TGCGCCAGCAGCTGGGGCTTCGCGGGAGAGCGGGGTGAGACCCAGTACTTC. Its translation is CASSWGFAGERGETQYF.

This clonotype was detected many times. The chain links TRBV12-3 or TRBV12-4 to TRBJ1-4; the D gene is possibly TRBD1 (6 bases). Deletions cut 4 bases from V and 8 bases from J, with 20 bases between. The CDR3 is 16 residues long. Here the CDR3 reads CASSSEGGALKEKLFF. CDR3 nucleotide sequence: TGTGCCAGCAGTTCCGAAGGGGGGGCCCTTAAGGAAAAACTGTTTTTT.

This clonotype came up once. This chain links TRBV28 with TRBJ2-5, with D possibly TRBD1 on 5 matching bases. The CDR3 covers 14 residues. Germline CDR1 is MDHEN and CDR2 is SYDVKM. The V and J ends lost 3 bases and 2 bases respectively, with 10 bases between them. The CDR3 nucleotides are TGTGCCAGCAGTTTCACCAGGGCACAAGAGACCCAGTACTTC. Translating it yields CASSFTRAQETQYF. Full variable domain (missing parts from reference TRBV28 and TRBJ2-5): DVKVTQSSRYLVKRTGEKVFLECVQDMDHENMFWYRQDPGLGLRLIYFSYDVKMKEKGDIPEGYSVSREKKERFSLILESASTNQTSMYLCASSFTRAQETQYFGPGTRLLVL.

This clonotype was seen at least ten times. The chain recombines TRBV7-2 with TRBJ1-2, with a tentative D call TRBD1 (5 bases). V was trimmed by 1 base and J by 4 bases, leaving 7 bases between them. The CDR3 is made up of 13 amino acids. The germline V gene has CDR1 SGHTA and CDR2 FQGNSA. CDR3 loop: CASSLDGGYGYTF. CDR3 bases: TGTGCCAGCAGCTTAGATGGGGGCTATGGCTACACCTTC.

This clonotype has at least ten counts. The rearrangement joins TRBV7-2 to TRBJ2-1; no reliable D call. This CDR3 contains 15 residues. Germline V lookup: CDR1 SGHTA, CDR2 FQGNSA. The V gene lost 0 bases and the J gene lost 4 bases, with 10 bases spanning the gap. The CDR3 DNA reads TGTGCCAGCAGCTTAGCGAGTAACACTTACAATGAGCAGTTCTTC. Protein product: CASSLASNTYNEQFF.

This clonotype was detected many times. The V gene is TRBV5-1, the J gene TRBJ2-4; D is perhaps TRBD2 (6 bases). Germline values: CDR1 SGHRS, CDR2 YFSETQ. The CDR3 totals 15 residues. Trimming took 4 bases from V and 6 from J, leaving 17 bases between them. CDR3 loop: CASSISPGLVNIQYF. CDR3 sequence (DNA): TGCGCCAGCAGCATAAGTCCGGGACTGGTAAACATTCAGTACTTC.

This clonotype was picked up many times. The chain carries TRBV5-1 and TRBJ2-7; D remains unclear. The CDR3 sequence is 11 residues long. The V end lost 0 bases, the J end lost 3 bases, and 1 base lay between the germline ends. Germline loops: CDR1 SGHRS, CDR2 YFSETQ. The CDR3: CASSLGYEQYF. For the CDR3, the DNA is TGCGCCAGCAGCTTGGGCTACGAGCAGTACTTC.

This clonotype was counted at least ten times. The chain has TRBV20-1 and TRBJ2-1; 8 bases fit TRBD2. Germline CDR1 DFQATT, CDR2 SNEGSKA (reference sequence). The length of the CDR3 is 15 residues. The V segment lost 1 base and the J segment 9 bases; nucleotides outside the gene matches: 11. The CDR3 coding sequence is TGCAGTGCTAGAGGTGGGGGCGGGGGGAGAGGTGAGCAGTTCTTC. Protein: CSARGGGGGRGEQFF.

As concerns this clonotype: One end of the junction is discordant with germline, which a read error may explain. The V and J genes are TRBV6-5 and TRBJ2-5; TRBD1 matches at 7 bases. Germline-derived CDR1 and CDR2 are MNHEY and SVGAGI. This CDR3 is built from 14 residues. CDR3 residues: CAGSYYRGGETQYF. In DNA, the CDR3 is TGTGCCGGCAGTTACTACAGGGGCGGTGAGACCCAGTACTTC.

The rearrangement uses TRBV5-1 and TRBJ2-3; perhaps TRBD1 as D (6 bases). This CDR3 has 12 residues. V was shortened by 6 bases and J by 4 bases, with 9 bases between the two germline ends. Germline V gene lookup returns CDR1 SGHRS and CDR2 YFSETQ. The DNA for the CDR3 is TGCGCCAGCAACAGGGATCCAGATACGCAGTATTTT. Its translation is CASNRDPDTQYF.

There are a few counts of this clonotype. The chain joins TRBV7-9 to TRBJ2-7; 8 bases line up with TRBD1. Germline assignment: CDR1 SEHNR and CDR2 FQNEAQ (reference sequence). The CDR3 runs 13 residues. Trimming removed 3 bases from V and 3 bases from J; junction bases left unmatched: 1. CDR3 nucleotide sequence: TGTGCCAGCAGCTTCGGGACAGGCTACGAGCAGTACTTC. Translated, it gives CASSFGTGYEQYF.

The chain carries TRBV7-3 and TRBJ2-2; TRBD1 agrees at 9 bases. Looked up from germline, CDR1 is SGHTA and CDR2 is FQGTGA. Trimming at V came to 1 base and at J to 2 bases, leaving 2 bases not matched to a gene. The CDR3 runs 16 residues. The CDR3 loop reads CASSLSTGGNTGELFF. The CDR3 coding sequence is TGTGCCAGCAGCTTAAGTACAGGGGGCAACACCGGGGAGCTGTTTTTT.

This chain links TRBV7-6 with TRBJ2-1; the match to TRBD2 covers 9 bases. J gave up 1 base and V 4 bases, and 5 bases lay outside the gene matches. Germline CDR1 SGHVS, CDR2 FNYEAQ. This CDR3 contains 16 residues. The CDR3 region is CASSWLAGHSYNEQFF. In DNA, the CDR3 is TGTGCCAGCAGCTGGCTAGCGGGACATTCCTACAATGAGCAGTTCTTC.

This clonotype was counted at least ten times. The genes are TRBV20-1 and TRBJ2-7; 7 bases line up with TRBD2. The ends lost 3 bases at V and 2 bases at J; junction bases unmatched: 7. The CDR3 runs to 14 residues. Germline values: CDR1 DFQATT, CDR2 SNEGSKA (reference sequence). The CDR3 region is CSARVASGPYEQYF. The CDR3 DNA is TGCAGTGCTAGGGTGGCTAGCGGTCCCTACGAGCAGTACTTC.

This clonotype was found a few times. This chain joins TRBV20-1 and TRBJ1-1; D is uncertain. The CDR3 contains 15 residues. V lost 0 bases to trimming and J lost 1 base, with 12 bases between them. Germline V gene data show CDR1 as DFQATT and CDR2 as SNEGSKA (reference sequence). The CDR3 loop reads CSAREFGVPNTEAFF. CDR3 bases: TGCAGTGCTAGAGAATTTGGGGTACCGAACACTGAAGCTTTCTTT.

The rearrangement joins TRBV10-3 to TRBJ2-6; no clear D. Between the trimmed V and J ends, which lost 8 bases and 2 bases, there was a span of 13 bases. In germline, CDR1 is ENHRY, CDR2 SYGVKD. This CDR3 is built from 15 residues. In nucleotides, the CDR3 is TGTGCCATCTCGGCAGGTGAAGCTGGGGCCAACGTCCTGACTTTC. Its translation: CAISAGEAGANVLTF.